The entry below gives a single TCR beta chain sequence along with its context. Libraries were prepared by immunoSEQ multiplex PCR; TCRdb keeps only in-frame clonotypes and omits some of them. The sample shows about 140,000 clones, 81% of them seen only once. V lost 6 bases to trimming and J lost 5 bases, with 8 bases between them. This CDR3 comprises 13 residues. Germline V gives CDR1 MDHEN, CDR2 SYDVKM. This record comes from a study of blood T cell repertoires in COVID-19. Study information: Both acute and convalescent COVID-19 samples were obtained from the United States, Italy and Spain. In each case, the material was cDNA or gDNA derived from T cells, B-cell-depleted T cells, or PBMCs.

The sequence derives from a woman in her fifties or sixties with active or convalescent COVID-19. The specimen sequenced was peripheral blood. V gene TRBV28 combines with J gene TRBJ1-6; unclear D gene. The DNA for the CDR3 is TGTGCCAGCAGCCCCGCGAATAATTCACCCCTCCACTTT. It specifies CASSPANNSPLHF. Combining the CDR3 with reference TRBV28 and TRBJ1-6 gives the whole variable domain DVKVTQSSRYLVKRTGEKVFLECVQDMDHENMFWYRQDPGLGLRLIYFSYDVKMKEKGDIPEGYSVSREKKERFSLILESASTNQTSMYLCASSPANNSPLHFGNGTRLTVT.